The 14 T cell receptor beta chains below were found in one sample sequenced in a study of Ad26.COV2.S vaccination and SARS-CoV-2 variants. The sample's treatment: 15 to 20 received Ad26.COV2.S at low or high dose, single or two shots; about 5 received placebo; per-sample allocation not given. Repertoires come from day 63 after the first vaccine or placebo injection. Here immunoSEQ multiplex PCR was the method, and the copy in TCRdb shows in-frame clones only, minus some. The sample consists of roughly 420,000 clones, nearly 90% of them appearing once. The starting material was peripheral blood, obtained in a trial of Ad26.COV2.S vaccine versus placebo. The receptors originated from a person between 18 and 59 years old who received the Ad26.COV2.S COVID-19 vaccine or a placebo.

The chain carries TRBV4-3 and TRBJ2-2; D perhaps matches TRBD1 (5 bases). Germline CDR1 and CDR2: LGHNA and YSLEER. V was trimmed by 2 bases and J by 1 base, leaving 14 bases between them. The CDR3 covers 17 residues. The CDR3 protein is CASSQLTGYLNTGELFF. CDR3 bases: TGCGCCAGCAGCCAACTAACAGGCTATTTGAACACCGGGGAGCTGTTTTTT.

The chain employs TRBV28 and TRBJ1-4; TRBD1 aligns across 8 bases. The V gene's germline CDR1 is MDHEN and CDR2 SYDVKM. This CDR3 has 14 residues. The V segment lost 6 bases and the J segment 6 bases; nucleotides outside the gene matches: 6. The CDR3 DNA follows: TGTGCCAGCAGGCAGGGGGCGAGGGATGAAAAACTGTTTTTT. It translates to CASRQGARDEKLFF. Supplemented by reference TRBV28 and TRBJ1-4, the full variable domain reads DVKVTQSSRYLVKRTGEKVFLECVQDMDHENMFWYRQDPGLGLRLIYFSYDVKMKEKGDIPEGYSVSREKKERFSLILESASTNQTSMYLCASRQGARDEKLFFGSGTQLSVL.

The chain joins TRBV4-2 to TRBJ2-1; no firm D call. The CDR3 spans 13 residues. Between the trimmed V and J ends, which lost 1 base and 5 bases, there was a span of 6 bases. Germline CDR1 reads LGHNA; CDR2 reads YNFKEQ. The CDR3 DNA follows: TGTGCCAGCAGCCAAGGGTTCAACAATGAGCAGTTCTTC. Translation: CASSQGFNNEQFF.

This clone has a single count. V and J are TRBV24-1 and TRBJ2-3; 8 bases line up with TRBD2. With 9 bases clipped from V and 3 bases from J, the junction kept 4 bases outside the gene matches. The CDR3 covers 13 residues. Germline-derived CDR1 and CDR2 are KGHDR and SFDVKD. The DNA for the CDR3 is TGTGCCACCGCAAGCGGGGGAACAGATACGCAGTATTTT. It yields the protein CATASGGTDTQYF.

The count of this clone is one. This sequence joins TRBV28 and TRBJ2-5; D ambiguous. The CDR3 covers 16 residues. Germline V gene data show CDR1 as MDHEN and CDR2 as SYDVKM. Deletions cut 1 base from V and 2 bases from J, with 14 bases between. The CDR3 DNA sequence: TGTGCCAGCAGTTTATCTTTAGGGCACCCACAAGAGACCCAGTACTTC. Amino acids: CASSLSLGHPQETQYF.

The J gene is TRBJ2-3, the V gene TRBV18; 11 bases align to TRBD2. In germline, CDR1 is KGHSH, CDR2 LQKENI. CDR3 length: 16 amino acids. Trimming cost V 2 bases and J 1 base; bases outside gene matches: 2. The CDR3 DNA follows: TGTGCCAGCTCACCAACTAGCGGGGGAGGCACAGATACGCAGTATTTT. This codes for CASSPTSGGGTDTQYF. Together with reference TRBV18 and TRBJ2-3, the CDR3 gives the full variable domain: NAGVMQNPRHLVRRRGQEARLRCSPMKGHSHVYWYRQLPEEGLKFMVYLQKENIIDESGMPKERFSAEFPKEGPSILRIQQVVRGDSAAYFCASSPTSGGGTDTQYFGPGTRLTVL.

The rearrangement joins TRBV4-2 to TRBJ1-2; D remains unclear. From germline, CDR1 is LGHNA and CDR2 YNFKEQ. The CDR3 totals 12 residues. Trimming pared 4 bases from V and 3 bases from J, leaving 6 bases between. The CDR3 region is CASSPAHYGYTF. CDR3 DNA: TGTGCCAGCAGCCCGGCACACTATGGCTACACCTTC.

The chain has TRBV30 and TRBJ1-1, with D perhaps TRBD1 (5 bases). V lost 4 bases to trimming and J lost 1 base, with 13 bases between them. Per the germline V gene, CDR1 is GTSNPN and CDR2 is SVGIG (reference sequence). The CDR3 covers 14 residues. The CDR3 nucleotides read TGTGCCTGGAACTTGGTGGACACGAACACTGAAGCTTTCTTT. Its protein product is CAWNLVDTNTEAFF.

This sequence joins TRBV13 and TRBJ2-7; D is tentatively TRBD1 or TRBD2 (7 bases each). CDR3 length: 18 amino acids. Germline-derived CDR1 and CDR2 are PRHDT and FYEKMQ (reference sequence). V lost 3 bases and J lost 3, with 24 bases in between. CDR3: CASSFRGWGQREVYEQYF. The DNA of the CDR3 is TGTGCCAGCAGCTTCAGGGGGTGGGGACAGCGGGAAGTCTACGAGCAGTACTTC.

The V and J genes are TRBV4-1 and TRBJ2-5; the D gene is possibly TRBD2 (7 bases). The CDR3 is made up of 16 amino acids. V shed 0 bases and J shed 2 bases, with 13 bases lying between them. Germline values: CDR1 MGHRA, CDR2 YSYEKL. Here the CDR3 reads CASSQDRGGVQETQYF. CDR3 nucleotide sequence: TGCGCCAGCAGCCAAGACCGAGGGGGGGTACAAGAGACCCAGTACTTC.

Details on this clone: An end of the junction does not agree with germline; a read error may underlie this. The rearrangement uses TRBV7-9 and TRBJ1-2; D remains ambiguous. Germline CDR1 and CDR2: SEHNR and FQNEAQ (reference sequence). CDR3 length: 10 residues. DNA for the CDR3: TGTGCCAGCAGCCCTCTGGGCTTCACCTTC. It translates to CASSPLGFTF.

The gene calls are TRBV19 and TRBJ1-6; weak D call: TRBD1 (5 bases). Trimming shortened V by 2 bases and J by 10 bases, and 18 bases separated the two germline ends. CDR1 and CDR2 (germline): LNHDA, SQIVND (reference sequence). The CDR3 extends over 16 amino acids. DNA of the CDR3: TGTGCCAGTAGTATAAAAAACGGCGTTTGGGGGTCACCCCTCCACTTT. It is translated as CASSIKNGVWGSPLHF.

This chain links TRBV27 with TRBJ2-4; no clear D gene. This CDR3 spans 11 amino acids. Per the germline V gene, CDR1 is MNHEY and CDR2 is SMNVEV (reference sequence). Between the trimmed V and J ends, which lost 11 bases and 4 bases, there was a span of 9 bases. The CDR3 nucleotides read TGTGCCGGTCTAAAAAAAAACATTCAGTACTTC. Its translation is CAGLKKNIQYF.

This clone was picked up one time. The rearrangement uses TRBV4-1 and TRBJ1-2; the match to TRBD1 covers 8 bases. The V and J ends lost 4 bases and 3 bases, in that order; junction bases with no gene match: 7. Germline assignment: CDR1 MGHRA and CDR2 YSYEKL. The CDR3 length is 15 residues. CDR3: CASSPLDRADYGYTF. The DNA for the CDR3 is TGCGCCAGCAGCCCTTTGGACAGGGCTGACTATGGCTACACCTTC.